A single sample gave rise to the 11 T cell receptor beta chains below, sequenced in a study of blood T cell repertoires in COVID-19. Assay: immunoSEQ multiplex PCR; the TCRdb copy retains only in-frame clones and omits some. The table lists 75,000 to 100,000 clones, around 79% of them singletons, with 8.5% to 10% in the top ten. Source material: peripheral blood. These receptors all stem from a woman older than 75 with acute or convalescent COVID-19.

The chain joins TRBV6-4 to TRBJ1-5, with a weak D call TRBD1 (6 bases). The CDR3 is 13 residues long. The germline V and J ends were trimmed by 6 bases and 3 bases, with 9 bases remaining between them. Per germline, CDR1 MRHNA and CDR2 SNTAGT. The CDR3 region has the DNA TGTGCCAGCAGCGGACAGCCCAATCAGCCCCAGCATTTT. This sequence encodes CASSGQPNQPQHF.

The chain is built from TRBV7-9 and TRBJ1-4, with D maybe TRBD1 (5 bases). CDR3 length equals 15 residues. V shed 1 base and J shed 5 bases, with 11 bases lying between them. CDR1 and CDR2 from the germline V gene are SEHNR and FQNEAQ (reference sequence). Here the CDR3 DNA reads TGTGCCAGCAGCTTAGGGGGCGGGGGAAATGAAAAACTGTTTTTT. Translation: CASSLGGGGNEKLFF. Drawing the rest from reference TRBV7-9 and TRBJ1-4, the complete variable domain is DTGVSQNPRHKITKRGQNVTFRCDPISEHNRLYWYRQTLGQGPEFLTYFQNEAQLEKSRLLSDRFSAERPKGSFSTLEIQRTEQGDSAMYLCASSLGGGGNEKLFFGSGTQLSVL.

The chain employs TRBV12-3 or TRBV12-4 and TRBJ1-2; D might be TRBD1 (6 bases). The CDR3 has 13 amino acids. Deletions cut 5 bases from V and 4 bases from J, with 11 bases between. The CDR3 DNA sequence: TGTGCCAGCAGTCATAACAGGGCCTATGGCTACACCTTC. It translates to CASSHNRAYGYTF.

DNA of the CDR3: TGTGCCAGCAGCTACGACAGCCGCAATCAGCCCCAGCATTTT. Translation: CASSYDSRNQPQHF. The rearrangement uses TRBV7-9 and TRBJ1-5, with D maybe TRBD1 (5 bases). The CDR3 has 14 amino acids. V lost 4 bases and J 2 bases, leaving 9 bases between the germline ends. Germline V gene lookup returns CDR1 SEHNR and CDR2 FQNEAQ (reference sequence).

V gene TRBV11-2 combines with J gene TRBJ2-7; 9 bases are a match to TRBD1. Germline lookup yields CDR1 SGHAT and CDR2 FQNNGV. V was pared by 1 base and J by 4 bases, with 5 bases of the junction left unmatched. This CDR3 comprises 15 residues. CDR3 in DNA: TGTGCCAGCAGCTTAGTAGCGACAGGGGGGTACGAGCAGTACTTC. It specifies CASSLVATGGYEQYF.

This clone appeared a few times. This chain uses TRBV12-3 or TRBV12-4 with TRBJ2-7; no definite D call. The CDR3 runs 12 residues. Deletions cut 4 bases from V and 5 bases from J, with 9 bases between. The CDR3: CASSYNKNEQYF. The CDR3 DNA reads as TGTGCCAGCAGTTATAACAAAAACGAGCAGTACTTC.

The CDR3 is CAISEGWDRGQNYGYTF. DNA of the CDR3: TGTGCCATCAGTGAAGGATGGGACAGGGGGCAGAACTATGGCTACACCTTC. The rearrangement joins TRBV10-3 to TRBJ1-2, with 12 nucleotides matching TRBD1. This CDR3 has 17 amino acids. V was pared by 3 bases and J by 2 bases, with 7 bases of the junction left unmatched. The germline gives CDR1 ENHRY, CDR2 SYGVKD.

The chain couples TRBV5-6 to TRBJ2-7, with D possibly TRBD1 on 5 matching bases. The CDR3 runs 14 residues. The V end lost 7 bases, the J end lost 4 bases, and 18 bases lay between the germline ends. In germline, CDR1 is SGHDT, CDR2 YYEEEE. CDR3 sequence: CASQPGAGIYEQYF. The CDR3 region has the DNA TGTGCCAGCCAGCCGGGCGCAGGGATATACGAGCAGTACTTC.

The rearrangement uses TRBV7-9 and TRBJ1-1; possibly TRBD1 for D (5 bases). The germline CDR1 and CDR2 sequences are SEHNR and FQNEAQ (reference sequence). The CDR3 length is 12 residues. V gave up 5 bases and J gave up 5 bases, with 9 bases separating them. The CDR3 nucleotides are TGTGCCAGCAGCGTGACAGTGACTGAAGCTTTCTTT. Amino acids: CASSVTVTEAFF.

Only a few counts were recorded for this clone. This rearrangement joins TRBV4-2 to TRBJ2-1; 8 nucleotides agree with TRBD1. Trimming took 1 base from V and 5 from J; bases not matched to a gene: 1. This CDR3 spans 14 amino acids. Germline V gene data show CDR1 as LGHNA and CDR2 as YNFKEQ. The CDR3 loop reads CASSQVQGDNEQFF. The CDR3 DNA reads as TGTGCCAGCAGCCAAGTACAGGGGGACAATGAGCAGTTCTTC.

The gene calls are TRBV6-6 and TRBJ1-4, with D uncertain. Germline-derived CDR1 and CDR2 are MNHNY and SVGAGI (reference sequence). Trimming took off 4 bases at V and 1 base at J, with 7 bases between the two ends. There are 14 residues in the CDR3. The CDR3 DNA follows: TGTGCCAGCAGTTCCGGACTAACTAATGAAAAACTGTTTTTT. This sequence encodes CASSSGLTNEKLFF.